This TCR beta chain is drawn from a study of blood T cell repertoires in COVID-19. About the research overall: Researchers got acute and convalescent COVID-19 samples from the United States, Italy and Spain.

This table comes from immunoSEQ multiplex PCR, and its TCRdb copy is limited to in-frame clones, with some not included. This sample has fewer than 400,000 clones, with about 90% found just once. J was trimmed by 4 bases and V by 1 base; bases with no gene match: 1. The CDR3 is made up of 15 amino acids. In germline, CDR1 is LGHNA, CDR2 YNFKEQ. Sequencing was performed on PBMCs or T cells enriched from blood (not recorded which). The chain combines TRBV4-2 with TRBJ1-5; TRBD1 aligns across 10 bases. The receptor was derived from a young man who had recovered from COVID-19. For the CDR3, the DNA is TGTGCCAGCAGCCAAGGGACAGGGGGTAATCAGCCCCAGCATTTT. This sequence encodes CASSQGTGGNQPQHF.